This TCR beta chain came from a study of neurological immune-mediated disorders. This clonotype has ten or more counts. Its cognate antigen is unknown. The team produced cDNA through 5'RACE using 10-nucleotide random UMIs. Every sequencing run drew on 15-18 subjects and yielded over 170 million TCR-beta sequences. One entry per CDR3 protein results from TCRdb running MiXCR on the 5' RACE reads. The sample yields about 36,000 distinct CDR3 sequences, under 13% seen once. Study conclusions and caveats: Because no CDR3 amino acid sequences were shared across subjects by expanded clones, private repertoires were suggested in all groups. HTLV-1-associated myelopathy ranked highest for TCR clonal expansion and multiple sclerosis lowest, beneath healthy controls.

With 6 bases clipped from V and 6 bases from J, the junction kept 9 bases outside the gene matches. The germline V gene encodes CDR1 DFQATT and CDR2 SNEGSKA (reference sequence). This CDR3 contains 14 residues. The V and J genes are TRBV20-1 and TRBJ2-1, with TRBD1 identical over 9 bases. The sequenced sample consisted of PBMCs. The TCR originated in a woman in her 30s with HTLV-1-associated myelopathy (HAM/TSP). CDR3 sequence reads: CSAPTGGGINEQFF. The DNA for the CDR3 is TGCAGTGCGCCGACAGGGGGAGGGATCAATGAGCAGTTCTTC.